This entry describes one T cell receptor beta chain. Germline CDR1 is SNHLY and CDR2 is FYNNEI. V lost 6 bases to trimming and J lost 4 bases, with 15 bases between them. The CDR3 is 14 residues long. The sample is drawn from a study of blood T cell repertoires in COVID-19. At the level of the study: The United States, Italy and Spain provided the acute and convalescent COVID-19 samples. T cells, B-cell-depleted T cells, or PBMCs provided the cDNA or gDNA that served as material.

How the authors handled the data: Amplification from reference gene primers served as the basis for estimated nucleated cell counts. Here immunoSEQ multiplex PCR was the method, and the copy in TCRdb shows in-frame clones only, minus some. The V and J calls and the clone size are those of that table, but D and trimming were determined from the DNA. The sample lists 60,000 to 70,000 clones; almost 85% were seen once. Input material: peripheral blood. The V and J genes are TRBV2 and TRBJ1-2; a possible D gene is TRBD1 (5 bases). This clonotype originated in a man aged 45-65 years with active COVID-19. The CDR3 DNA sequence: TGTGCCAGCAGCCCTCTCGGGGGGTCCTATGGCTACACCTTC. Its protein is CASSPLGGSYGYTF.